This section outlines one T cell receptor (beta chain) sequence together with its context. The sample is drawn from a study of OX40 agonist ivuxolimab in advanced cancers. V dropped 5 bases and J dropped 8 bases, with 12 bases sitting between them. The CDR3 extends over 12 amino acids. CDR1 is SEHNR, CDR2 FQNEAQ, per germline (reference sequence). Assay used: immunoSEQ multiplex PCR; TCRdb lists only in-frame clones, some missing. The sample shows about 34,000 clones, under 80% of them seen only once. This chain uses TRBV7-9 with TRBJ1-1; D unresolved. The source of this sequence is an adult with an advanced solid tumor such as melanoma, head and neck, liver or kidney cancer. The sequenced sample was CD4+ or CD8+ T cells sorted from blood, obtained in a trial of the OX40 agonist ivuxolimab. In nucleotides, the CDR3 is TGTGCCAGCAGCGCCGGAGGTGTCGAAGCTTTCTTT. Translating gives CASSAGGVEAFF.